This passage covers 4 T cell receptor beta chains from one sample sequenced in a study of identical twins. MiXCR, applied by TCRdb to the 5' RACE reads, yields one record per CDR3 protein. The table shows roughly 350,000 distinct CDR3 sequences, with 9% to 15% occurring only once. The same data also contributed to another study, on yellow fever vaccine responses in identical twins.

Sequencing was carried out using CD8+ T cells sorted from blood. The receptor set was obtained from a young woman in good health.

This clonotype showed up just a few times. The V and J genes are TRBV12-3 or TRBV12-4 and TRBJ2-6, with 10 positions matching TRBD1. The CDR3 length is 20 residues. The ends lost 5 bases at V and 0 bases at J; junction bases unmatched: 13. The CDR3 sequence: CASSQRKGTGVFSGANVLTF. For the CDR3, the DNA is TGTGCCAGCAGTCAGCGAAAGGGGACAGGGGTCTTCTCTGGGGCCAACGTCCTGACTTTC.

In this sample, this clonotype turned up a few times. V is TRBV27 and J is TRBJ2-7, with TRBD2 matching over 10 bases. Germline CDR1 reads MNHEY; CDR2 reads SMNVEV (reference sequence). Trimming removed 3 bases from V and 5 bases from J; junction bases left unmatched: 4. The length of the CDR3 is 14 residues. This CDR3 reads CASSFTSGTHEQYF. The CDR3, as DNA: TGTGCCAGCAGTTTTACTAGCGGGACCCACGAGCAGTACTTC.

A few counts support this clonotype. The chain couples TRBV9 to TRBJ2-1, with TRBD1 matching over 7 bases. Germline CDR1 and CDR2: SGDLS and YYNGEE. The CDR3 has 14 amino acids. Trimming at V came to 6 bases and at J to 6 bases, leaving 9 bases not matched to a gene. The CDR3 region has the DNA TGTGCCAGCAATGGGGACAGCTTCGGCAATGAGCAGTTCTTC. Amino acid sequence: CASNGDSFGNEQFF.

This CDR3 is CATSILADYNEQFF. In nucleotides, the CDR3 is TGTGCCACCAGCATACTAGCGGACTACAATGAGCAGTTCTTC. The chain combines TRBV15 with TRBJ2-1; 8 bases fit TRBD2. With V trimmed by 4 bases and J by 3 bases, 2 bases remained unmatched. Germline V CDR1 and CDR2: LNHNV, YYDKDF (reference sequence). The CDR3 spans 14 residues.